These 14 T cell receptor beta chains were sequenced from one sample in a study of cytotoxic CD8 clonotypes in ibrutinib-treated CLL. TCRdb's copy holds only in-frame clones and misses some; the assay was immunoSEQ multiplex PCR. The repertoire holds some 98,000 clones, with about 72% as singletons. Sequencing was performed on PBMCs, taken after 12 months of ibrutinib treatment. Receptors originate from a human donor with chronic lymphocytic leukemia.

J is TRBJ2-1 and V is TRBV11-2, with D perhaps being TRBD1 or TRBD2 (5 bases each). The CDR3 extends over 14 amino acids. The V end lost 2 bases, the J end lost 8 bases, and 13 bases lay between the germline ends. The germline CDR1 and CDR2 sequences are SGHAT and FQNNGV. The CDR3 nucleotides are TGTGCCAGCAGCTTAACCCTCCGAGGGGATGAGCAGTTCTTC. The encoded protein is CASSLTLRGDEQFF.

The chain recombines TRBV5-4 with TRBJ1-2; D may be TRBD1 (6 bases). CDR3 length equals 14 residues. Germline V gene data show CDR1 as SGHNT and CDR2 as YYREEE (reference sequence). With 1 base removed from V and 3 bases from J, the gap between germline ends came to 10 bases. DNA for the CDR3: TGTGCCAGCAGCTTGACAGGGATATACTATGGCTACACCTTC. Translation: CASSLTGIYYGYTF.

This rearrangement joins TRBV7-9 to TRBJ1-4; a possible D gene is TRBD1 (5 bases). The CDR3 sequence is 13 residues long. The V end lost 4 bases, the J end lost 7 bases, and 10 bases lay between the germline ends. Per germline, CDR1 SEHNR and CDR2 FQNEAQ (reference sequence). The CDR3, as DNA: TGTGCCAGCAGCTCCCCGGGACTTGAAAAACTGTTTTTT. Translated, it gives CASSSPGLEKLFF.

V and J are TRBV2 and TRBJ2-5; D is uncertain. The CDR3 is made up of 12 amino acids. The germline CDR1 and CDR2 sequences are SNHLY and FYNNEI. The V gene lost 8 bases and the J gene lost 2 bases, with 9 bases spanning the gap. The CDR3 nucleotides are TGTGCCAGCTCGCCGATACAAGAGACCCAGTACTTC. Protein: CASSPIQETQYF.

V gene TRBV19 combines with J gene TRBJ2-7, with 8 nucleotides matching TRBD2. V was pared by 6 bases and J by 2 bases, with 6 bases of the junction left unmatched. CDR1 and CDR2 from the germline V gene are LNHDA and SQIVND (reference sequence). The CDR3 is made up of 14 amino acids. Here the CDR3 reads CASRQDGGAYEQYF. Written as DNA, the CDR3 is TGTGCCAGTAGACAGGACGGGGGGGCCTACGAGCAGTACTTC.

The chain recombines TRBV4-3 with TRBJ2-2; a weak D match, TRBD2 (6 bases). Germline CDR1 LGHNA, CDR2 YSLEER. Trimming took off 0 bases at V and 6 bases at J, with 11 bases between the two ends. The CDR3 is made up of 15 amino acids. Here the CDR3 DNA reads TGCGCCAGCAGCCAAGATTGGAGGGGATCCGGGGAGCTGTTTTTT. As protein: CASSQDWRGSGELFF.

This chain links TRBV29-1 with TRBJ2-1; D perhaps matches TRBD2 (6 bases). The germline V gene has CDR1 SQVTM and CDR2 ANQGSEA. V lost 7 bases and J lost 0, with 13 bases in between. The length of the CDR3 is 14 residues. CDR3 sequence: CSGTGGRSYNEQFF. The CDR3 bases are TGCAGCGGGACCGGGGGTCGCTCCTACAATGAGCAGTTCTTC.

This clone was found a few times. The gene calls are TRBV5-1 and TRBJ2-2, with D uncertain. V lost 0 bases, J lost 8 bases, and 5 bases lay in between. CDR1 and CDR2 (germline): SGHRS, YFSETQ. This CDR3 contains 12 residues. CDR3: CASSLGAGELFF. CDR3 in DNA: TGCGCCAGCAGCTTGGGGGCTGGGGAGCTGTTTTTT.

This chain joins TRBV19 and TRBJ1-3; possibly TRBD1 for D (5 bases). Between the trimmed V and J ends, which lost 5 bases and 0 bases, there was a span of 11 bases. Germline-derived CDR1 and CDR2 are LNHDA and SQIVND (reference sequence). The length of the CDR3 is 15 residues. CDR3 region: CASSQGGNSGNTIYF. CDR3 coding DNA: TGTGCCAGTAGTCAGGGCGGAAACTCTGGAAACACCATATATTTT.

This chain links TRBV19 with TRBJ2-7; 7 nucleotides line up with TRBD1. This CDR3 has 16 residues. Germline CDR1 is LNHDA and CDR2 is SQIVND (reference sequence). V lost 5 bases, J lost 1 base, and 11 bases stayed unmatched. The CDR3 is CASSYTGTDDSYEQYF. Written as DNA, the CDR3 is TGTGCCAGTAGTTACACCGGGACAGATGATTCCTACGAGCAGTACTTC.

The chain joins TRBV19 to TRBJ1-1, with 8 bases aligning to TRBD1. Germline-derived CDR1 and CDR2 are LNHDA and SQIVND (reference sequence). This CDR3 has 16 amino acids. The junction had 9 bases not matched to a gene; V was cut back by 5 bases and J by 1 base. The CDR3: CASSPSRTGPNTEAFF. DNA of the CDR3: TGTGCCAGTAGTCCTTCTAGGACAGGGCCGAACACTGAAGCTTTCTTT.

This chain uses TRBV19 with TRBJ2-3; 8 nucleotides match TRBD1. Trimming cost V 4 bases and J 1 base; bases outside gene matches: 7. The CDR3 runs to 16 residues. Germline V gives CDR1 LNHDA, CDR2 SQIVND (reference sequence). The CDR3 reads CASSKNRGQGTDTQYF. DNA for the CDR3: TGTGCCAGTAGTAAAAACAGGGGACAGGGCACAGATACGCAGTATTTT.

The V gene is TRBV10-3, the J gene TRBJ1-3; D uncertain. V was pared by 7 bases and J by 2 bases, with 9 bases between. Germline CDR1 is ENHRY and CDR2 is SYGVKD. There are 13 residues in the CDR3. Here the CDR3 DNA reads TGTGCCATCACCGGAGAAGCTGGAAACACCATATATTTT. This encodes CAITGEAGNTIYF.

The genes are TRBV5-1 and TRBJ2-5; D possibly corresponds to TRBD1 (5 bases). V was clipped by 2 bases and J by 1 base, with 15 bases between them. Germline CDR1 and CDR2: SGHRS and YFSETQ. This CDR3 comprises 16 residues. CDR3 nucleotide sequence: TGCGCCAGCAGCTTTACGACAGTGATCACCCAAGAGACCCAGTACTTC. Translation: CASSFTTVITQETQYF.